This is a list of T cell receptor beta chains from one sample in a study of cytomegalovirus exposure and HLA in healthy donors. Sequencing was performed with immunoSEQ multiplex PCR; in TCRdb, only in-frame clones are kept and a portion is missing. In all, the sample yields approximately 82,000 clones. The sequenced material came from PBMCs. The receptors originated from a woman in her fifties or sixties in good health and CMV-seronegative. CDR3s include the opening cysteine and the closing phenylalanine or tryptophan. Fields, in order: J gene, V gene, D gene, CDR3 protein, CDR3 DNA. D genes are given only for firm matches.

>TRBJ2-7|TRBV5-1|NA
CASSSRDEQYF
TGCGCCAGCAGCTCCAGGGACGAGCAGTACTTC
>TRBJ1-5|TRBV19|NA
CASSIRQGNQPQHF
TGTGCCAGTAGTATCAGGCAGGGGAATCAGCCCCAGCATTTT
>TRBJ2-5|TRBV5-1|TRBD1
CASSLTGGYETQYF
TGCGCCAGCAGCTTGACAGGGGGCTATGAGACCCAGTACTTC
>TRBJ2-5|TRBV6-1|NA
CASSAQGAGVETQYF
TGTGCCAGCAGTGCCCAGGGGGCGGGAGTTGAGACCCAGTACTTC
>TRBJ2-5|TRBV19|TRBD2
CASSITSVGPQETQYF
TGTGCCAGTAGTATCACTAGCGTGGGGCCCCAAGAGACCCAGTACTTC
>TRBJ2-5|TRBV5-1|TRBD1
CASSLSGTAQETQYF
TGCGCCAGCAGCTTATCTGGGACAGCACAAGAGACCCAGTACTTC
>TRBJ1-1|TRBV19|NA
CASRPDSANTEAFF
TGTGCCAGTAGGCCGGACAGCGCGAACACTGAAGCTTTCTTT
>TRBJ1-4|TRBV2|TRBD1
CASSQTGVSEKLFF
TGTGCCAGCAGTCAAACAGGGGTTAGTGAAAAACTGTTTTTT
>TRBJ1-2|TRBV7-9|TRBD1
CASSPPGQGYGYTF
TGTGCCAGCAGCCCTCCGGGACAGGGATATGGCTACACCTTC
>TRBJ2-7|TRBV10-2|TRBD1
CASTLWGDRAYEQYF
TGCGCCAGCACCCTCTGGGGGGACAGGGCTTACGAGCAGTACTTC
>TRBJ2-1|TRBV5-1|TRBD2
CASSQGLAEYNEQFF
TGCGCCAGCAGCCAGGGACTAGCGGAGTACAATGAGCAGTTCTTC
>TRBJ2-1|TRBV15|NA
CATSRDFQGRVNEQFF
TGTGCCACCAGCAGAGATTTCCAGGGGAGGGTAAATGAGCAGTTCTTC
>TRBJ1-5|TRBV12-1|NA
CASSVKGQVYSNQPQHF
TGTGCCAGCAGCGTAAAGGGACAGGTCTATAGCAATCAGCCCCAGCATTTT
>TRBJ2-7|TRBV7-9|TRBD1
CASSLVGTGTYEQYF
TGTGCCAGCAGCCTAGTTGGGACAGGAACCTACGAGCAGTACTTC
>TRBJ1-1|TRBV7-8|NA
CASSGWDSDSEAFF
TGTGCCAGCAGCGGATGGGACTCTGATTCTGAAGCTTTCTTT
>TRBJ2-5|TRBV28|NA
CASITQGAGQETQYF
TGTGCCAGCATAACTCAGGGCGCGGGGCAAGAGACCCAGTACTTC
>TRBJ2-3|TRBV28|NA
CASSFLPAGPSTDTQYF
TGTGCCAGCAGTTTTCTTCCGGCAGGTCCTAGCACAGATACGCAGTATTTT
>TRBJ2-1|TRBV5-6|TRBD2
CASSLGGRERNEQFF
TGTGCCAGCAGCTTGGGAGGGAGGGAGCGCAATGAGCAGTTCTTC
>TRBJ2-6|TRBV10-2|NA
CASSESGTSGANVLTF
TGCGCCAGCAGTGAGTCGGGGACTTCCGGGGCCAACGTCCTGACTTTC
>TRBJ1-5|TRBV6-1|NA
CASSAPPLGVEPQHF
TGTGCCAGCAGTGCCCCCCCACTCGGGGTGGAGCCCCAGCATTTT
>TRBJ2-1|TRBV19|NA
CASSIGRQGRFYNEQFF
TGTGCCAGTAGTATAGGGCGGCAGGGGCGATTCTACAATGAGCAGTTCTTC
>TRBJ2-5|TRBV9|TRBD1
CASTRAGQGEQYF
TGTGCCAGCACCCGTGCAGGGCAGGGGGAGCAGTACTTC
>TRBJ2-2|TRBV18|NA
CASSPGLRRTGELFF
TGTGCCAGCTCCCCGGGACTTCGTAGAACCGGGGAGCTGTTTTTT
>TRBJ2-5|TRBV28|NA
CASSLWQIQETQYF
TGTGCCAGCAGTTTATGGCAGATCCAAGAGACCCAGTACTTC
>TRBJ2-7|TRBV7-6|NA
CASSYSRSYEQYF
TGTGCCAGCAGCTACAGTCGCAGCTACGAGCAGTACTTC